The clone carrying this T cell receptor (beta chain) is identified as medium-sized (0.01 to 0.1%) from frequency. This sample stems from a study of human CD8 memory T cell subsets. Germline values: CDR1 LGHNA, CDR2 YSLEER. The CDR3 loop spans 17 amino acids. Production of TCR beta libraries used UMI-labeled 5' RACE as the method. No DNA is given; TCRdb re-called the 5' RACE reads and lists each CDR3 protein once. The table for this sample gives roughly 5,000 distinct CDR3 sequences. The material sequenced was CD8+ effector memory T cells (TEM) sorted from PBMCs. The sample's subset: effector memory CD8 T cells, CCR7- CD45RO+ CD95+. The chain is built from TRBV4-3 and TRBJ2-6; the TCRdb D gene call, TRBD2, has no DNA to confirm it. This sequence originates from a human donor in good health. The CDR3 spells CASSQDGGSSGANVLTF.